A selection of T cell receptor beta chains follows, all from one sample in a study of vaccination effects on CD4 cells after COVID-19. These receptors' antigens are unknown. Here immunoSEQ multiplex PCR was the method, and the copy in TCRdb shows in-frame clones only, minus some. The sample has tens of thousands of clones; about 74% are singletons. The specimen comprised CD4+ T cells from PBMCs cultured without peptide, sampled after COVID-19 vaccination. These receptors were collected from a human donor who had a prior SARS-CoV-2 infection. CDR3s include the opening cysteine and the closing phenylalanine or tryptophan. Size tells how often a clone was seen (once, few, many) or the class of an expanded clone, and some rows leave it out.

CASSYLAGGLYNEQFF,16,few,TRBJ2-1,TRBV6-2/TRBV6-3
CASSVLRDTEGRGNTEAFF,19,NA,TRBJ1-1,TRBV10-1
CASRGPRGNTIYF,13,NA,TRBJ1-3,TRBV6-5
CASRSRLAGTDTQYF,15,NA,TRBJ2-3,TRBV7-2
CASSQDGRDYEQYF,14,NA,TRBJ2-7,TRBV4-1
CASRRDTLASPLHF,14,few,TRBJ1-6,TRBV27
CALRASEKETQYF,13,NA,TRBJ2-5,TRBV30
CASSQAGVEPYEQYF,15,NA,TRBJ2-7,TRBV4-2
CASSPQTSEADTQYF,15,NA,TRBJ2-3,TRBV18
CASSSGVDSNQPQHF,15,NA,TRBJ1-5,TRBV6-6
CASSLGPRAYFTDTQYF,17,NA,TRBJ2-3,TRBV7-2
CASSPDGTNYGYTF,14,NA,TRBJ1-2,TRBV3-1/TRBV3-2
CASSPMVNYGYTF,13,NA,TRBJ1-2,TRBV18
CASSQEGGGQGGQPQHF,17,NA,TRBJ1-5,TRBV4-2
CAWSLGGDPRETQYF,15,few,TRBJ2-5,TRBV30
CASSNGRGTTSGNTIYF,17,NA,TRBJ1-3,TRBV5-1
CASSLWATGLWQPQHF,16,NA,TRBJ1-5,TRBV7-2
CASSLGGRAVGGELFF,16,NA,TRBJ2-2,TRBV7-9
CASSHGAGIGLFF,13,NA,TRBJ1-4,TRBV3-1/TRBV3-2
CASSDNGRTEAFF,13,NA,TRBJ1-1,TRBV6-4
CASSTRTSGTYEQYF,15,NA,TRBJ2-7,TRBV5-4
CASSTSGAYTEAFF,14,NA,TRBJ1-1,TRBV5-1
CASSPQLAGGPGEQFF,16,NA,TRBJ2-1,TRBV7-2
CASSPVQGDSGNTIYF,16,NA,TRBJ1-3,TRBV18
CASGSSWPEKLFF,13,NA,TRBJ1-4,TRBV12-5
CASSPRWVDRWFF,13,once,TRBJ2-7,TRBV5-6
CASSPFGQALDQPQHF,16,once,TRBJ1-5,TRBV5-5
CASSPMTGRANYGYTF,16,NA,TRBJ1-2,TRBV18
CASSSTGANYNEQFF,15,NA,TRBJ2-1,TRBV6-5
CASSLNSGGNNEQFF,15,NA,TRBJ2-1,TRBV7-3
CASSPRTSTDTQYF,14,NA,TRBJ2-3,TRBV18
CASSHRVAGKETQYF,15,NA,TRBJ2-5,TRBV3-1/TRBV3-2
CASALTVPNYGYTF,14,few,TRBJ1-2,TRBV5-5
CASSPRTGLLGEQYF,15,NA,TRBJ2-7,TRBV18
CASRGTGRVAGASYNEQFF,19,NA,TRBJ2-1,TRBV2
CASSRGRRVGSPLHF,15,few,TRBJ1-6,TRBV16
CATSGLEVGEQKLFF,15,NA,TRBJ1-4,TRBV24-1
CASSPGPQNEQFF,13,NA,TRBJ2-1,TRBV5-1
CASRSGVSNYGYTF,14,NA,TRBJ1-2,TRBV23-1
CASSLYTGGGTDTQYF,16,NA,TRBJ2-3,TRBV7-2
CASSHRDRGQEQYF,14,NA,TRBJ2-7,TRBV19
CASRSTASNTEAFF,14,once,TRBJ1-1,TRBV5-4
CAWSVREGTEAFF,13,NA,TRBJ1-1,TRBV30
CASSYDATSGNHNEQFF,17,NA,TRBJ2-1,TRBV6-2/TRBV6-3
CASNSAYSYEQYF,13,NA,TRBJ2-7,TRBV11-3
CAIPGDGFTDTQYF,14,once,TRBJ2-3,TRBV9
CASSKTAGEGPRSQETQYF,19,NA,TRBJ2-5,TRBV21-1
CASSWRVGELFF,12,NA,TRBJ2-2,TRBV5-1
CASSQKKTGQYNEQFF,16,few,TRBJ2-1,TRBV5-4
CASSLVGPGNTIYF,14,NA,TRBJ1-3,TRBV5-1
CASIWNTEAFF,11,medium-sized,TRBJ1-1,TRBV5-4
CASSGQAGSSEAFF,14,NA,TRBJ1-1,TRBV2
CASSHALGQNNEQFF,15,few,TRBJ2-1,TRBV4-2
CASSLSGAGANVLTF,15,NA,TRBJ2-6,TRBV7-3
CASTDDRAPYEQYF,14,NA,TRBJ2-7,TRBV6-5
CASSFFSGPAANTGELFF,18,NA,TRBJ2-2,TRBV5-1
CASSLTSYNTDTQYF,15,few,TRBJ2-3,TRBV11-3
CASTGQVSGQPQHF,14,NA,TRBJ1-5,TRBV2
CAISESTSAVSNEQFF,16,NA,TRBJ2-1,TRBV10-3
CASSLAVVGTQYF,13,NA,TRBJ2-3,TRBV3-1/TRBV3-2